This record looks at one TCR beta chain sequence and its context. The target antigen is unknown. The data are from a study of shared clonotypes between healthy human individuals. Study results and caveats: As a rule, naive subsets had a larger estimated richness than memory subsets.

Losses at the gene ends were 5 bases for V and 7 bases for J; bases not matched to a gene: 15. This CDR3 region has 17 residues. The V gene's germline CDR1 is SEHNR and CDR2 FQNEAQ (reference sequence). Using immunoSEQ multiplex PCR, the repertoire was profiled, and TCRdb retains in-frame clones only, with some absent. The sample shows 200,000 to 250,000 clones, 50% to 80% of them seen only once. This chain joins TRBV7-9 and TRBJ2-1; TRBD1 agrees at 9 bases. Material for sequencing was memory CD4+ T cells sorted from blood. Subset given: CD45RA-negative fraction. The sequence derives from a young man in good health. The CDR3 loop is CASSRLPGQGSGNEQFF. The CDR3 region has the DNA TGTGCCAGCAGCCGACTCCCGGGACAGGGTAGTGGGAATGAGCAGTTCTTC.